Below are 3 T cell receptor beta chains sequenced from a single sample in a study of vaccination and CD4 T cells after COVID-19. Treatment indicated: roughly 11-day PBMC culture with coronavirus spike peptide pools or control peptides (ViraFEST assay). These CD4+ T cells came from an unexposed donor, sampled before the COVID-19 pandemic (2011-2018). The antigens of these receptors remain unknown. An Oncomine TCR Beta short-read assay was used to sequence the DNA from cultured CD4+ T cells. TCRdb analysed the PCR reads with MiXCR anew, one entry per CDR3 protein. This sample carries fewer than 8,000 distinct CDR3 sequences, less than 65% of them seen once, and the ten largest clones take around 25%. Material: CD4+ T cells from blood, cultured in vitro. Receptors originate from a human donor in good health.

For the CDR3, the DNA is TGTGCCAGCAGTTACTCAAATAACAGGGGGACCTACAATGAGCAGTTCTTC. Amino acid sequence: CASSYSNNRGTYNEQFF. The V call is TRBV6-5, the J call TRBJ2-1, with 8 nucleotides matching TRBD1. V shed 0 bases and J 2 bases; nucleotides not matched to a gene: 6. The germline V gene encodes CDR1 MNHEY and CDR2 SVGAGI. The CDR3 extends over 17 amino acids.

This clonotype was seen a few times. The CDR3 is CASRPDRTGAQNSPLHF. For the CDR3, the DNA is TGTGCCAGCAGGCCGGACAGGACAGGGGCGCAAAATTCACCCCTCCACTTT. The chain recombines TRBV6-2 or TRBV6-3 with TRBJ1-6; 9 bases agree with TRBD1. V was pared by 6 bases and J by 7 bases, with 13 bases of the junction left unmatched. Germline V gene sequence: CDR1 MNHEY, CDR2 SVGEGT. This CDR3 region has 17 residues.

This clonotype was found a few times. The chain employs TRBV11-2 and TRBJ2-2, with D unresolved. The CDR3 runs to 15 residues. CDR1 SGHAT and CDR2 FQNNGV come from the germline V gene. The V gene lost 0 bases and the J gene lost 6 bases, with 11 bases spanning the gap. This chain's CDR3 is CASSLDRHPAGELFF. In DNA form, the CDR3 reads TGTGCCAGCAGCTTAGATCGACATCCGGCCGGGGAGCTGTTTTTT.